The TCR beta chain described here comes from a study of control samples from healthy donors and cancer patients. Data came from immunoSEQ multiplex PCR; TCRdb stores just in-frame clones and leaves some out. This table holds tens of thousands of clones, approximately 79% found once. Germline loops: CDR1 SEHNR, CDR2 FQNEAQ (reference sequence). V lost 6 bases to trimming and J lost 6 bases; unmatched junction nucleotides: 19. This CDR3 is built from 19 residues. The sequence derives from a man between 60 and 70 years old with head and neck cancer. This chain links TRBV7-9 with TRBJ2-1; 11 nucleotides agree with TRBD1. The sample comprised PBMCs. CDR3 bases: TGTGCCAGCAGACATTGGACAGGGGGCGCGGCGGGAGGAGTCAATGAGCAGTTCTTC. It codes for CASRHWTGGAAGGVNEQFF.